A selection of T cell receptor beta chains follows, all from one sample in a study of OX40 agonist ivuxolimab in advanced cancers. Generated by immunoSEQ multiplex PCR, the TCRdb table keeps only in-frame clones and is missing some. Here the sample spans 100,000 to 150,000 clones, roughly 95% being singletons. This specimen consisted of CD4+ or CD8+ T cells sorted from blood, obtained in a trial of the OX40 agonist ivuxolimab. These receptors all stem from an adult with an advanced solid tumor such as melanoma, head and neck, liver or kidney cancer. The CDR3 runs from the conserved cysteine through the conserved F or W. Each record gives: CDR3 length, J gene, V gene, CDR3 protein.

14 TRBJ2-1 TRBV5-1 CASSSDSSYNEQFF
14 TRBJ2-3 TRBV5-1 CASSLIGATDTQYF
13 TRBJ1-2 TRBV25-1 CASSEDAVKGYTF
15 TRBJ1-5 TRBV28 CAISGSAYSNQPQHF
14 TRBJ2-1 TRBV11-3 CASSLVTGGNEQFF
13 TRBJ2-2 TRBV25-1 CASSDGGHGELFF
16 TRBJ2-3 TRBV10-3 CAISESRAGATDTQYF
16 TRBJ1-3 TRBV25-1 CASSDPRTGRGNTIYF
14 TRBJ1-2 TRBV5-1 CASSLVTASYGYTF
11 TRBJ2-5 TRBV19 CASSIKETQYF
14 TRBJ2-1 TRBV11-1 CASSHQTRGNEQFF
19 TRBJ1-2 TRBV18 CASSLRKLDGPILLYGYTF
18 TRBJ2-1 TRBV6-4 CASSDEGGRSRSYNEQFF
14 TRBJ2-1 TRBV18 CASSPPGDYNEQFF
11 TRBJ2-7 TRBV29-1 CSVTLAYEQYF
12 TRBJ2-3 TRBV5-1 CASSLSTDTQYF
13 TRBJ2-1 TRBV6-1 CASTSLVHNEQFF
15 TRBJ2-7 TRBV6-5 CASSSSAGGIYEQYF
16 TRBJ2-2 TRBV5-6 CASSLGTGVNTGELFF
12 TRBJ2-5 TRBV7-2 CASSLDLGTQYF
14 TRBJ1-1 TRBV7-2 CASSPQGRNTEAFF
15 TRBJ2-3 TRBV7-3 CASSFRGAPTDTQYF
11 TRBJ2-7 TRBV28 CASKSSYEQYF
16 TRBJ2-5 TRBV30 CAWSVLAGGKKETQYF
17 TRBJ2-2 TRBV27 CASSLLSGQGAVGELFF
15 TRBJ2-5 TRBV7-9 CASSQGGQGEETQYF
13 TRBJ2-1 TRBV27 CASYGGLGAEQFF
15 TRBJ2-5 TRBV7-9 CASSVLGTREETQYF
17 TRBJ2-5 TRBV7-2 CASSLAQGLAGKETQYF
14 TRBJ2-3 TRBV7-8 CASSLGGFTDTQYF
19 TRBJ1-5 TRBV18 CASSPRYLGAGGADQPQHF
13 TRBJ2-7 TRBV6-6 CASSYSSPVEQYF
15 TRBJ1-1 TRBV9 CASSRRTESGTEAFF
18 TRBJ2-3 TRBV6-1 CASSEPFRTGSSTDTQYF
17 TRBJ1-6 TRBV23-1 CASSQFHRGGLGSPLHF
15 TRBJ2-3 TRBV5-8 CASSLAAGAVDTQYF
16 TRBJ1-3 TRBV9 CASSVAGGLGGNTIYF